The 16 T cell receptor beta chains in this list originate from one sample, sequenced in a study of cytomegalovirus exposure and HLA in healthy donors. Primers: 60 Vbeta forward and 13 Jbeta reverse. Clones were read by immunoSEQ multiplex PCR, and TCRdb kept only the in-frame ones, dropping some. The table has roughly 98,000 clones, roughly four fifths seen once. The specimen was PBMCs. The receptors come from a female donor in good health and CMV-seronegative.

The chain recombines TRBV18 with TRBJ2-7, with D uncertain. CDR1 KGHSH and CDR2 LQKENI come from the germline V gene. V gave up 2 bases and J gave up 3 bases, with 8 bases separating them. The length of the CDR3 is 13 residues. The DNA of the CDR3 is TGTGCCAGCTCACCAACAGCCGGCTACGAGCAGTACTTC. As protein: CASSPTAGYEQYF.

This clone was picked up a small number of times. The chain employs TRBV7-2 and TRBJ2-5; 9 bases agree with TRBD1. The germline CDR1 and CDR2 sequences are SGHTA and FQGNSA. This CDR3 is built from 16 residues. The V and J ends lost 1 base and 1 base, in that order; junction bases with no gene match: 4. The CDR3 sequence: CASSLGVTGGQETQYF. CDR3 DNA sequence: TGTGCCAGCAGCTTAGGTGTGACAGGGGGCCAAGAGACCCAGTACTTC. Full variable domain (remainder filled in from reference TRBV7-2 and TRBJ2-5): GAGVSQSPSNKVTEKGKDVELRCDPISGHTALYWYRQSLGQGLEFLIYFQGNSAPDKSGLPSDRFSAERTGGSVSTLTIQRTQQEDSAVYLCASSLGVTGGQETQYFGPGTRLLVL.

In its sample, this clone was seen once. The genes are TRBV28 and TRBJ1-2, with TRBD1 matching over 7 bases. Germline values: CDR1 MDHEN, CDR2 SYDVKM. CDR3 length equals 14 residues. The V segment lost 3 bases and the J segment 13 bases; nucleotides outside the gene matches: 14. The CDR3 loop reads CASSFPRDRINCTF. CDR3 nucleotides: TGTGCCAGCAGTTTCCCCCGGGACAGAATAAACTGCACCTTC.

The rearrangement links TRBV7-3 to TRBJ2-5, with 7 bases identical to TRBD2. J gave up 3 bases and V 5 bases, and 3 bases lay outside the gene matches. The CDR3 extends over 13 amino acids. The germline V gene encodes CDR1 SGHTA and CDR2 FQGTGA. Here the CDR3 reads CASSRSGKETQYF. DNA of the CDR3: TGTGCCAGCAGCCGGAGCGGGAAAGAGACCCAGTACTTC.

This chain joins TRBV11-2 and TRBJ2-2; no definite D call. Per the germline V gene, CDR1 is SGHAT and CDR2 is FQNNGV. Trimming took off 5 bases at V and 6 bases at J, with 16 bases between the two ends. There are 15 residues in the CDR3. This CDR3 is CASSPARGTPGELFF. In DNA form, the CDR3 reads TGTGCCAGCAGCCCGGCGAGAGGAACCCCCGGGGAGCTGTTTTTT.

The chain employs TRBV7-8 and TRBJ2-1, with 8 bases that match TRBD2. V lost 5 bases to trimming and J lost 0 bases; unmatched junction nucleotides: 18. This CDR3 region has 20 residues. Per germline, CDR1 SGHVS and CDR2 FQNEAQ. This CDR3 reads CASSARWSRGALSSYNEQFF. In nucleotides, the CDR3 is TGTGCCAGCAGCGCTCGATGGTCGCGGGGGGCTTTAAGCTCCTACAATGAGCAGTTCTTC.

This rearrangement joins TRBV2 to TRBJ2-3; possibly TRBD2 for D (7 bases). Trimming left V 4 bases short and J 1 base short, with 12 bases between. Per the germline V gene, CDR1 is SNHLY and CDR2 is FYNNEI. The CDR3 sequence is 15 residues long. CDR3 amino acids: CASSVGGARTDTQYF. Here the CDR3 DNA reads TGTGCCAGCAGTGTTGGGGGGGCCCGCACAGATACGCAGTATTTT.

The J gene is TRBJ2-2, the V gene TRBV10-1; tentatively, D is TRBD2 (6 bases). V lost 6 bases, J lost 6 bases, and 8 bases lay in between. CDR3 length: 12 residues. Germline V gene lookup returns CDR1 WNHNN and CDR2 SYGVQD (reference sequence). CDR3 loop: CASRLASGELFF. CDR3 nucleotide sequence: TGCGCCAGCAGACTAGCCTCCGGGGAGCTGTTTTTT.

The chain combines TRBV7-9 with TRBJ1-5; a possible D gene is TRBD1 (5 bases). The CDR3 has 14 residues. V lost 0 bases and J lost 5, with 8 bases in between. Germline V gene lookup returns CDR1 SEHNR and CDR2 FQNEAQ (reference sequence). The chain's CDR3 is CASSLAGVHQPQHF. The CDR3 region has the DNA TGTGCCAGCAGCTTAGCAGGGGTTCATCAGCCCCAGCATTTT. Looking up the rest from reference TRBV7-9 and TRBJ1-5 gives the full variable domain: DTGVSQNPRHKITKRGQNVTFRCDPISEHNRLYWYRQTLGQGPEFLTYFQNEAQLEKSRLLSDRFSAERPKGSFSTLEIQRTEQGDSAMYLCASSLAGVHQPQHFGDGTRLSIL.

This chain uses TRBV15 with TRBJ2-1; D is uncertain. CDR3 length: 11 amino acids. The ends were cut back, 1 base at V and 10 bases at J, with 5 bases in the middle. The V gene's germline CDR1 is LNHNV and CDR2 YYDKDF (reference sequence). The CDR3: CATSRGEEQFF. CDR3 coding DNA: TGTGCCACCAGCAGAGGAGAGGAGCAGTTCTTC.

The chain recombines TRBV11-2 with TRBJ1-4, with 7 bases identical to TRBD1. The CDR3 totals 14 residues. CDR1 and CDR2 (germline): SGHAT, FQNNGV. J was trimmed by 1 base and V by 4 bases; bases with no gene match: 0. The CDR3 DNA follows: TGTGCCAGCAGCTCAGGGGGAACTAATGAAAAACTGTTTTTT. Translating gives CASSSGGTNEKLFF.

This clone occurred once. The rearrangement uses TRBV9 and TRBJ1-1; D gene unclear. V was clipped by 2 bases and J by 7 bases, with 12 bases between them. The CDR3 is 13 residues long. CDR1 and CDR2 from the germline V gene are SGDLS and YYNGEE. The DNA for the CDR3 is TGTGCCAGCAGCGTTAGTCCCGGGAGTGAAGCTTTCTTT. Translating it yields CASSVSPGSEAFF. Complete variable domain (other parts from reference TRBV9 and TRBJ1-1): DSGVTQTPKHLITATGQRVTLRCSPRSGDLSVYWYQQSLDQGLQFLIQYYNGEERAKGNILERFSAQQFPDLHSELNLSSLELGDSALYFCASSVSPGSEAFFGQGTRLTVV.

The rearrangement uses TRBV5-6 and TRBJ1-2; D remains ambiguous. In germline, CDR1 is SGHDT, CDR2 YYEEEE. Trimming removed 5 bases at V and 4 bases at J, with 12 bases between. The CDR3 has 13 amino acids. DNA of the CDR3: TGTGCCAGCAGAGACCGCGGTCGCTATGGCTACACCTTC. Protein sequence: CASRDRGRYGYTF.

The rearrangement uses TRBV15 and TRBJ2-1; 14 bases map to TRBD2. Losses at the gene ends were 5 bases for V and 6 bases for J; bases not matched to a gene: 6. Germline V gives CDR1 LNHNV, CDR2 YYDKDF (reference sequence). The length of the CDR3 is 16 residues. Here the CDR3 reads CATSVRLAGGPNEQFF. The CDR3 DNA reads TGTGCCACCAGCGTAAGACTAGCGGGAGGGCCCAATGAGCAGTTCTTC.

This sequence joins TRBV5-4 and TRBJ1-2; D is perhaps TRBD1 (6 bases). Looked up from germline, CDR1 is SGHNT and CDR2 is YYREEE (reference sequence). The CDR3 consists of 15 residues. Trimming stripped 0 bases from V and 8 bases from J, with 17 bases between. In DNA form, the CDR3 reads TGTGCCAGCAGCTTGGCCGACAGGCTGTCTAGCGGCTACACCTTC. This sequence encodes CASSLADRLSSGYTF.

The chain is built from TRBV9 and TRBJ2-1; TRBD2 matches at 7 bases. Germline values: CDR1 SGDLS, CDR2 YYNGEE. Trimming took 0 bases from V and 6 from J; bases not matched to a gene: 6. The CDR3 covers 15 residues. CDR3 nucleotide sequence: TGTGCCAGCAGCGTAGCCAGCGGGATAACCAATGAGCAGTTCTTC. This encodes CASSVASGITNEQFF.